The rows below give T cell receptor beta chains drawn from one sample of a study of glioma-infiltrating T cells. MiXCR, run by TCRdb on the multiplex PCR reads, gives a single entry per CDR3 protein. Counted here are about 210,000 distinct CDR3 sequences, more than 30% occurring once; the ten biggest clones make up just over 20%. Sequencing used glioma tissue, nonneoplastic brain tissue, or PBMCs (not recorded which). The receptor set was obtained from a human donor with low-grade glioma or glioblastoma, undergoing nonglioma brain surgery, or in good health (not recorded which). CDR3s include the opening cysteine and the closing phenylalanine or tryptophan. Each record gives: J gene, V gene, clone size, D gene, CDR3 DNA, CDR3 protein. The D gene is left open where the match is weak. Clone size is not always given. Where it is, it says once, few, many or a class for expanded clones.

j_call: TRBJ2-3; v_call: TRBV5-1; clone_size: NA; d_call: NA; cdr3_nt: TGCGCCAGCAACCCGGACGGCACTTCCACAGATACGCAGTATTTT; cdr3_aa: CASNPDGTSTDTQYF
j_call: TRBJ1-1; v_call: TRBV5-1; clone_size: many; d_call: TRBD1; cdr3_nt: TGCGCCAGCAGCGGGGGACAGGGGAACACTGAAGCTTTCTTT; cdr3_aa: CASSGGQGNTEAFF
j_call: TRBJ1-3; v_call: TRBV11-2; clone_size: many; d_call: NA; cdr3_nt: TGTGCCAGCAGCTTAAACGGGCCTGGAAACACCATATATTTT; cdr3_aa: CASSLNGPGNTIYF
j_call: TRBJ2-1; v_call: TRBV5-1; clone_size: NA; d_call: TRBD2; cdr3_nt: TGCGCCAGCAGCTTGGATAGCGGGCCTTACAATGAGCAGTTCTTC; cdr3_aa: CASSLDSGPYNEQFF
j_call: TRBJ2-3; v_call: TRBV6-1; clone_size: many; d_call: TRBD2; cdr3_nt: TGTGCCAGCAGGGGAAGGGCCAGCGGGAGAACAGATACGCAGTATTTT; cdr3_aa: CASRGRASGRTDTQYF
j_call: TRBJ2-5; v_call: TRBV7-2; clone_size: many; d_call: NA; cdr3_nt: TGTGCCAGCAGCTTAGAGCGGGAGACCCAGTACTTC; cdr3_aa: CASSLERETQYF
j_call: TRBJ1-6; v_call: TRBV6-5; clone_size: NA; d_call: NA; cdr3_nt: TGTGCCAGCAGTGAATGGGGGAAGGGCTCCTATAATTCACCCCTCCACTTT; cdr3_aa: CASSEWGKGSYNSPLHF
j_call: TRBJ1-4; v_call: TRBV7-2; clone_size: many; d_call: NA; cdr3_nt: TGTGCCAGCAGCTTAGGGGACACAGAAAAACTGTTTTTT; cdr3_aa: CASSLGDTEKLFF
j_call: TRBJ2-6; v_call: TRBV19; clone_size: NA; d_call: NA; cdr3_nt: TGTGCCAGTAGTATAATCCGGACTGGGGCCAACGTCCTGACTTTC; cdr3_aa: CASSIIRTGANVLTF
j_call: TRBJ1-2; v_call: TRBV28; clone_size: NA; d_call: NA; cdr3_nt: TGTGCCAGCATCGTGGACGGGACCTATGGCTACACCTTC; cdr3_aa: CASIVDGTYGYTF
j_call: TRBJ1-5; v_call: TRBV5-4; clone_size: NA; d_call: NA; cdr3_nt: TGTGCCAGCAGCTTGTCAGCGGTTCCCACAGATACGCAGCATTTT; cdr3_aa: CASSLSAVPTDTQHF
j_call: TRBJ2-5; v_call: TRBV15; clone_size: many; d_call: TRBD1; cdr3_nt: TGTGCCACCAGCAGAGCATGGACAGGCGAAGAGACCCAGTACTTC; cdr3_aa: CATSRAWTGEETQYF
j_call: TRBJ1-1; v_call: TRBV6-2/TRBV6-3; clone_size: many; d_call: TRBD1; cdr3_nt: TGTGCCAGCAGCTCATGGACAGGGGCTGAAGCTTTCTTT; cdr3_aa: CASSSWTGAEAFF
j_call: TRBJ2-7; v_call: TRBV7-2; clone_size: NA; d_call: NA; cdr3_nt: TGTGCCATCAGATTACCCCTGGGGTCTCAATACGAGCAGTACTTC; cdr3_aa: CAIRLPLGSQYEQYF
j_call: TRBJ1-5; v_call: TRBV3-1; clone_size: many; d_call: NA; cdr3_nt: TGTGCCAGCAGCCAAAAGGCAGGGAGAAATCAGCCCCAGCATTTT; cdr3_aa: CASSQKAGRNQPQHF
j_call: TRBJ2-1; v_call: TRBV18; clone_size: many; d_call: NA; cdr3_nt: TGTGCCAGCTCACCTTCCCAGGGTACCAATGAGCAGTTCTTC; cdr3_aa: CASSPSQGTNEQFF
j_call: TRBJ2-3; v_call: TRBV7-9; clone_size: NA; d_call: TRBD2; cdr3_nt: TGTGCCAGAAGTTCCACTAGCGGGAGCCCCACAGATACGCAGTACTTT; cdr3_aa: CARSSTSGSPTDTQYF
j_call: TRBJ2-7; v_call: TRBV27; clone_size: NA; d_call: NA; cdr3_nt: TGTGCCAGCAGTTTAGGAGGGGGAGGATCCGAGAAGTACTTC; cdr3_aa: CASSLGGGGSEKYF
j_call: TRBJ2-3; v_call: TRBV30; clone_size: few; d_call: NA; cdr3_nt: TGTGCCTGGACGGGGCCAGGGGGCACAGATACGCAGTATTTT; cdr3_aa: CAWTGPGGTDTQYF
j_call: TRBJ1-1; v_call: TRBV7-2; clone_size: NA; d_call: NA; cdr3_nt: TGTGCCAGCACGTTCAGCGAGAACACTAAAGCTTTCTTT; cdr3_aa: CASTFSENTKAFF
j_call: TRBJ2-5; v_call: TRBV3-1; clone_size: NA; d_call: TRBD1; cdr3_nt: TGTGCCAGCAGCCAAGATCGGGACAGCCGCCAAGAGACCCAGTACTTC; cdr3_aa: CASSQDRDSRQETQYF
j_call: TRBJ2-7; v_call: TRBV4-1; clone_size: NA; d_call: NA; cdr3_nt: TGCGCCAGCAGCTCCCGCACTCCGGGGCAAAAGAGCTCCTACGAGCAGTACTTC; cdr3_aa: CASSSRTPGQKSSYEQYF